The next 22 T cell receptor beta chains were all read from a single sample in a study of blood T cell repertoires in COVID-19. The repertoire was sequenced with immunoSEQ multiplex PCR; TCRdb's copy has only in-frame clones and lacks some. This table has roughly 40,000 clones, approximately 79% appearing once. Sequencing was carried out using peripheral blood. These TCRs come from a woman over 75 with acute or convalescent COVID-19.

Relative to its sample, this clone is medium-sized (0.01 to 0.1%). The chain recombines TRBV11-3 with TRBJ2-7, with 10 bases fitting TRBD2. This CDR3 has 15 amino acids. Germline CDR1 reads SGHNT; CDR2 reads YENEEA. The J segment lost 1 base and the V segment lost 5 bases, leaving 5 bases of the junction unmatched. The CDR3 DNA reads as TGTGCCAGCAGCCGAGGACTAGCGGAGTCCTACGAGCAGTACTTC. Translating it yields CASSRGLAESYEQYF.

There are a few counts of this clone. The chain links TRBV7-9 to TRBJ1-1; no clear D. This CDR3 comprises 14 residues. The V gene lost 3 bases and the J gene lost 3 bases, with 11 bases spanning the gap. Germline V gene lookup returns CDR1 SEHNR and CDR2 FQNEAQ (reference sequence). The CDR3: CASSFWWEDTEAFF. The DNA of the CDR3 is TGTGCCAGCAGCTTTTGGTGGGAGGACACTGAAGCTTTCTTT.

This chain joins TRBV7-9 and TRBJ1-4, with D possibly being TRBD1 (6 bases). CDR3 length: 14 amino acids. Germline values: CDR1 SEHNR, CDR2 FQNEAQ (reference sequence). Trimming took 2 bases from V and 8 from J, leaving 12 bases between them. CDR3 nucleotides: TGTGCCAGCAGCTTAAGCAGGGGCGAAGAAAAACTGTTTTTT. This sequence encodes CASSLSRGEEKLFF.

In this sample, this clone turned up a few times. The CDR3 DNA is TGTGCCAGCAGTCGAGGGGGCCGGACAGATACGCAGTATTTT. Its protein is CASSRGGRTDTQYF. This chain joins TRBV6-5 and TRBJ2-3, with 7 bases aligning to TRBD1. The CDR3 is 14 residues long. V lost 5 bases, J lost 3 bases, and 5 bases stayed unmatched. CDR1 is MNHEY and CDR2 is SVGAGI in the germline V gene.

The chain is built from TRBV3-1 (or the pseudogene TRBV3-2) and TRBJ2-3; 11 nucleotides line up with TRBD2. The germline gives CDR1 LGHDT, CDR2 YNNKEL (reference sequence). V trimming: 8 bases; J trimming: 4 bases; junction bases outside the gene matches: 5. The CDR3 is made up of 14 amino acids. CDR3 amino acids: CASLAGGPADTQYF. As DNA, the CDR3 is TGTGCCAGCTTAGCGGGAGGGCCCGCAGATACGCAGTATTTT.

This chain joins TRBV2 and TRBJ2-5; TRBD1 aligns across 10 bases. J gave up 4 bases and V 10 bases, and 12 bases lay outside the gene matches. CDR1 and CDR2 (germline): SNHLY, FYNNEI. The CDR3 covers 15 residues. CDR3 loop: CAISDRGLRGETQYF. Here the CDR3 DNA reads TGTGCCATTTCGGACAGGGGGTTAAGGGGAGAGACCCAGTACTTC.

In nucleotides, the CDR3 is TGTGCCAGCAGCTTCGCGTCCGGAGGCACCATATATTTT. It codes for CASSFASGGTIYF. This chain links TRBV7-9 with TRBJ1-3; D remains ambiguous. Germline CDR1 and CDR2: SEHNR and FQNEAQ (reference sequence). CDR3 length: 13 amino acids. Trimming removed 3 bases at V and 9 bases at J, with 12 bases between.

This clone is a singleton in its sample. The chain uses TRBV5-1 and TRBJ2-2, with 12 bases aligning to TRBD1. CDR3 length: 15 residues. With V trimmed by 3 bases and J by 7 bases, 4 bases remained unmatched. Germline V gene data show CDR1 as SGHRS and CDR2 as YFSETQ. DNA for the CDR3: TGCGCCAGCAGCTGGGGACAGGGGGCACACGGGGAGCTGTTTTTT. Translating gives CASSWGQGAHGELFF.

The chain is built from TRBV6-5 and TRBJ2-7, with D possibly being TRBD1 (6 bases). Per germline, CDR1 MNHEY and CDR2 SVGAGI. Trimming pared 10 bases from V and 12 bases from J, leaving 19 bases between. The length of the CDR3 is 11 residues. For the CDR3, the DNA is TGTGCCACCTCCGGGACATCTTTTCGGTACTTC. Translated, it gives CATSGTSFRYF.

The genes are TRBV7-9 and TRBJ2-5, with 12 nucleotides matching TRBD2. V shed 3 bases, J shed 1 base, and the junction held 3 bases outside the gene matches. CDR1 and CDR2 (germline): SEHNR, FQNEAQ (reference sequence). This CDR3 has 16 residues. CDR3 sequence: CASSFGLAGTQETQYF. For the CDR3, the DNA is TGTGCCAGCAGCTTCGGACTAGCGGGAACCCAAGAGACCCAGTACTTC.

The rearrangement joins TRBV19 to TRBJ1-2; D remains unclear. Germline V gene data show CDR1 as LNHDA and CDR2 as SQIVND (reference sequence). The CDR3 contains 12 residues. With 6 bases removed from V and 7 bases from J, the gap between germline ends came to 12 bases. The CDR3 region is CASRPDIGGYTF. As DNA, the CDR3 is TGTGCCAGTAGGCCTGACATCGGTGGCTACACCTTC.

The chain combines TRBV28 with TRBJ2-7; 14 nucleotides match TRBD2. CDR3 size: 15 residues. The J segment lost 1 base and the V segment lost 8 bases, leaving 4 bases of the junction unmatched. Germline V gene data show CDR1 as MDHEN and CDR2 as SYDVKM. CDR3 amino acids: CASGTSGSISYEQYF. DNA of the CDR3: TGTGCCAGCGGGACTAGCGGGAGTATATCCTACGAGCAGTACTTC.

The rearrangement links TRBV6-1 to TRBJ2-5; 10 bases fit TRBD1. The germline V gene has CDR1 MNHNS and CDR2 SASEGT. With V trimmed by 0 bases and J by 3 bases, 1 base remained unmatched. This CDR3 is built from 15 residues. The CDR3 region has the DNA TGTGCCAGCAGTGAAGCGGGACAGGGGAAAGAGACCCAGTACTTC. It codes for CASSEAGQGKETQYF.

The chain carries TRBV14 and TRBJ2-5; TRBD2 matches at 10 bases. CDR3 length equals 21 residues. V trimming: 0 bases; J trimming: 5 bases; junction bases outside the gene matches: 21. From germline, CDR1 is SGHDN and CDR2 FVKESK. CDR3 in amino acids: CASSQDPLRLAGLTRGETQYF. CDR3 DNA: TGTGCCAGCAGCCAAGACCCGCTTCGACTAGCGGGTCTTACGCGGGGGGAGACCCAGTACTTC.

This chain joins TRBV29-1 and TRBJ2-7; 7 bases are a match to TRBD2. V trimming: 2 bases; J trimming: 3 bases; junction bases outside the gene matches: 4. The germline V gene has CDR1 SQVTM and CDR2 ANQGSEA. CDR3 size: 13 residues. The CDR3 DNA is TGCAGCGTTGAATTTGCGGGAGACTACGAGCAGTACTTC. This gives the protein CSVEFAGDYEQYF.

The rearrangement uses TRBV6-5 and TRBJ1-6, with D possibly being TRBD1 (5 bases). The CDR3 is 12 residues long. Germline V CDR1 and CDR2: MNHEY, SVGAGI. Trimming removed 6 bases from V and 6 bases from J, with 6 bases in between. The CDR3 coding sequence is TGTGCCAGCAGGGGGCCTAATTCACCCCTCCACTTT. It specifies CASRGPNSPLHF.

The chain employs TRBV12-5 and TRBJ1-5, with D hard to call. Trimming removed 5 bases at V and 7 bases at J, with 9 bases between. The CDR3 sequence is 12 residues long. Germline lookup yields CDR1 LGHNT and CDR2 FRNRAP. This CDR3 reads CASGLPGQPQHF. In DNA, the CDR3 is TGTGCTAGTGGTCTACCCGGGCAGCCCCAGCATTTT.

The V call is TRBV6-5, the J call TRBJ2-1, with D perhaps matching TRBD2 (5 bases). CDR3 length: 13 amino acids. V gave up 6 bases and J gave up 5 bases, with 11 bases separating them. Germline values: CDR1 MNHEY, CDR2 SVGAGI. CDR3 nucleotide sequence: TGTGCCAGCAGATCAAGCGGAAACAATGAGCAGTTCTTC. This encodes CASRSSGNNEQFF.

This rearrangement joins TRBV5-1 to TRBJ1-1, with D possibly TRBD1 on 5 matching bases. The CDR3 consists of 15 residues. Germline V gene data show CDR1 as SGHRS and CDR2 as YFSETQ. Trimming removed 1 base at V and 4 bases at J, with 14 bases between. The CDR3 spells CASSLKDGGVTEAFF. CDR3 bases: TGCGCCAGCAGCTTGAAGGACGGGGGGGTCACTGAAGCTTTCTTT.

This clone was picked up one time. The CDR3 reads CAWNPPYRGGAETQYF. CDR3 coding DNA: TGTGCCTGGAACCCCCCCTACCGCGGGGGAGCAGAGACCCAGTACTTC. The V gene is TRBV30, the J gene TRBJ2-5; 7 bases are shared with TRBD2. CDR1 is GTSNPN and CDR2 is SVGIG in the germline V gene (reference sequence). The length of the CDR3 is 16 residues. With 4 bases clipped from V and 4 bases from J, the junction kept 15 bases outside the gene matches.

The J gene is TRBJ2-7, the V gene TRBV9, with 12 bases fitting TRBD2. CDR3 length equals 15 residues. Germline CDR1 SGDLS, CDR2 YYNGEE. Trimming removed 6 bases from V and 2 bases from J; junction bases left unmatched: 6. For the CDR3, the DNA is TGTGCCAGCACCTCGGGACTAGCGGGTCCCTACGAGCAGTACTTC. This translates into CASTSGLAGPYEQYF.

This clone was seen just once. The genes are TRBV25-1 and TRBJ1-1; 8 bases map to TRBD1. Germline lookup yields CDR1 MGHDK and CDR2 SYGVNS. Losses at the gene ends were 3 bases for V and 9 bases for J; bases not matched to a gene: 9. CDR3 length equals 14 residues. The CDR3 bases are TGTGCCAGCAGTGAGACGCCGACAGGGGCGAAAGCTTTCTTT. The encoded protein is CASSETPTGAKAFF.